This passage covers 19 T cell receptor beta chains from one sample sequenced in a study of T cell responses to AZD1222 COVID-19 vaccine. TCRdb's table, derived via immunoSEQ multiplex PCR, lists solely in-frame clones and lacks some. The table includes nearly 35,000 clones, about 86% detected once. Sample: peripheral blood, taken on day 0 of AZD1222 vaccination. The source is an adult in good health.

The chain has TRBV29-1 and TRBJ1-2; TRBD1 aligns across 7 bases. The V segment lost 6 bases and the J segment 8 bases; nucleotides outside the gene matches: 15. Germline CDR1 and CDR2: SQVTM and ANQGSEA. CDR3 length equals 14 residues. The CDR3 DNA sequence: TGCAGCGTCGCAGAATCGACAGGGTACCTAGGCTACACCTTC. Its translation: CSVAESTGYLGYTF.

The chain employs TRBV19 and TRBJ2-5, with TRBD1 matching over 7 bases. This CDR3 is 15 amino acids long. The junction had 8 bases not matched to a gene; V was cut back by 3 bases and J by 4 bases. In germline, CDR1 is LNHDA, CDR2 SQIVND (reference sequence). The DNA of the CDR3 is TGTGCCAGTAGTATCAAGGGGGCGCCGGGAGAGACCCAGTACTTC. The encoded protein is CASSIKGAPGETQYF.

This clone was counted only a few times. This chain joins TRBV28 and TRBJ1-1, with 7 positions matching TRBD1. The germline CDR1 and CDR2 sequences are MDHEN and SYDVKM. Trimming removed 5 bases from V and 11 bases from J; junction bases left unmatched: 8. CDR3 length equals 12 residues. The chain's CDR3 is CASSLDQGGAFF. The CDR3, as DNA: TGTGCCAGCAGTCTCGACCAGGGGGGCGCTTTCTTT. Supplemented by reference TRBV28 and TRBJ1-1, the full variable domain reads DVKVTQSSRYLVKRTGEKVFLECVQDMDHENMFWYRQDPGLGLRLIYFSYDVKMKEKGDIPEGYSVSREKKERFSLILESASTNQTSMYLCASSLDQGGAFFGQGTRLTVV.

V usage is TRBV7-2 and J usage is TRBJ1-5, with D uncertain. The CDR3 runs 16 residues. CDR1 SGHTA and CDR2 FQGNSA come from the germline V gene. V lost 0 bases, J lost 3 bases, and 12 bases lay in between. The CDR3 DNA sequence: TGTGCCAGCAGCTTAGCGGTTTCCAGCCACAATCAGCCCCAGCATTTT. The encoded protein is CASSLAVSSHNQPQHF.

This chain links TRBV7-8 with TRBJ2-7; the D gene could be TRBD1 or TRBD2 (5 bases each). V gave up 8 bases and J gave up 5 bases, with 16 bases separating them. CDR3 size: 13 residues. Germline V lookup: CDR1 SGHVS, CDR2 FQNEAQ. CDR3 nucleotide sequence: TGTGCCAGCGCCCGACCGGGACGCGACGAGCAGTACTTC. It translates to CASARPGRDEQYF. Based on the CDR3 plus reference TRBV7-8 and TRBJ2-7, the full variable domain is GAGVSQSPRYKVAKRGQDVALRCDPISGHVSLFWYQQALGQGPEFLTYFQNEAQLDKSGLPSDRFFAERPEGSVSTLKIQRTQQEDSAVYLCASARPGRDEQYFGPGTRLTVT.

The chain employs TRBV6-2 or TRBV6-3 and TRBJ2-3, with TRBD2 identical over 10 bases. The CDR3 runs 16 residues. Germline V gene lookup returns CDR1 MNHEY and CDR2 SVGEGT. V was pared by 5 bases and J by 0 bases, with 5 bases of the junction left unmatched. The CDR3 protein is CASSHSGGLSTDTQYF. The CDR3 region has the DNA TGTGCCAGCAGTCATAGCGGGGGGTTAAGCACAGATACGCAGTATTTT.

The chain couples TRBV7-2 to TRBJ1-5; D ambiguous. Germline CDR1 and CDR2: SGHTA and FQGNSA. The CDR3 runs to 12 residues. V was clipped by 3 bases and J by 4 bases, with 4 bases between them. The CDR3 bases are TGTGCCAGCAGCTTTCGGAATCAGCCCCAGCATTTT. It encodes CASSFRNQPQHF.

This chain links TRBV29-1 with TRBJ2-7; D gene uncertain. Germline V gene data show CDR1 as SQVTM and CDR2 as ANQGSEA. CDR3 size: 11 residues. V was pared by 7 bases and J by 8 bases, with 15 bases between. DNA for the CDR3: TGCAGCGCCCATTTTACGAAGAAGCAGTACTTC. This encodes CSAHFTKKQYF.

The rearrangement uses TRBV7-9 and TRBJ1-4; D ambiguous. Germline CDR1 SEHNR, CDR2 FQNEAQ (reference sequence). The V end lost 5 bases, the J end lost 6 bases, and 7 bases lay between the germline ends. This CDR3 comprises 12 residues. CDR3 sequence reads: CASSPTDEKLFF. In DNA form, the CDR3 reads TGTGCCAGCAGCCCGACCGATGAAAAACTGTTTTTT.

V and J are TRBV25-1 and TRBJ2-7; D is unclear. V was clipped by 7 bases and J by 0 bases, with 13 bases between them. The germline V gene has CDR1 MGHDK and CDR2 SYGVNS. This CDR3 comprises 14 residues. Here the CDR3 DNA reads TGTGCCAGCACCTCAGGCTACAACTCCTACGAGCAGTACTTC. It is translated as CASTSGYNSYEQYF.

This clone has a handful of counts. The chain links TRBV15 to TRBJ2-1, with 9 nucleotides matching TRBD2. J gave up 1 base and V 5 bases, and 6 bases lay outside the gene matches. In germline, CDR1 is LNHNV, CDR2 YYDKDF (reference sequence). The CDR3 runs to 16 residues. CDR3 residues: CATSSAAGGSYNEQFF. DNA for the CDR3: TGTGCCACCAGCTCCGCCGCGGGAGGGTCCTACAATGAGCAGTTCTTC.

This chain uses TRBV4-2 with TRBJ1-5; maybe TRBD1 (6 bases). Trimming shortened V by 0 bases and J by 7 bases, and 16 bases separated the two germline ends. From germline, CDR1 is LGHNA and CDR2 YNFKEQ. This CDR3 comprises 16 residues. CDR3 DNA: TGTGCCAGCAGCCAAGATAGACGGGCAGGGGCACAGCCCCAGCATTTT. This codes for CASSQDRRAGAQPQHF.

The V call is TRBV3-1 (or the pseudogene TRBV3-2), the J call TRBJ2-7, with D uncertain. This CDR3 is 13 amino acids long. Germline V gives CDR1 LGHDT, CDR2 YNNKEL (reference sequence). With 0 bases removed from V and 3 bases from J, the gap between germline ends came to 6 bases. CDR3 sequence (DNA): TGTGCCAGCAGCCAAGATATTAGCTACGAGCAGTACTTC. This translates into CASSQDISYEQYF.

V usage is TRBV27 and J usage is TRBJ1-4; no firm D call. V was shortened by 6 bases and J by 6 bases, with 14 bases between the two germline ends. CDR3 length: 14 amino acids. Germline lookup yields CDR1 MNHEY and CDR2 SMNVEV (reference sequence). The CDR3: CASSLRLGYEKLFF. The CDR3 bases are TGTGCCAGCAGCTTAAGACTGGGGTATGAAAAACTGTTTTTT.

The sample holds a few counts of this clone. This chain links TRBV6-5 with TRBJ1-2, with 10 nucleotides matching TRBD1. Germline V gene data show CDR1 as MNHEY and CDR2 as SVGAGI. CDR3 length equals 15 residues. J gave up 1 base and V 6 bases, and 5 bases lay outside the gene matches. The CDR3 DNA reads as TGTGCCAGCAGCAACCGGGACAGGGGTAACTATGGCTACACCTTC. This sequence encodes CASSNRDRGNYGYTF.

The chain is built from TRBV6-4 and TRBJ2-3; D might be TRBD2 (6 bases). The V end lost 2 bases, the J end lost 3 bases, and 12 bases lay between the germline ends. Germline CDR1 reads MRHNA; CDR2 reads SNTAGT. This CDR3 contains 15 residues. The CDR3 DNA sequence: TGTGCCAGCAGTGACGGGCTAGCGCCTACAGATACGCAGTATTTT. It specifies CASSDGLAPTDTQYF.

This rearrangement joins TRBV7-9 to TRBJ1-6; D is perhaps TRBD1 (6 bases). V was cut by 6 bases and J by 0 bases, with 12 bases left in between. Germline CDR1 SEHNR, CDR2 FQNEAQ (reference sequence). This CDR3 has 16 residues. The CDR3 sequence: CASRPPDSSYNSPLHF. The CDR3 DNA reads TGTGCCAGCAGGCCCCCGGACAGCTCCTATAATTCACCCCTCCACTTT.

This chain links TRBV19 with TRBJ1-1, with unresolved D. The V end lost 10 bases, the J end lost 6 bases, and 12 bases lay between the germline ends. The CDR3 is made up of 11 amino acids. Germline V gene sequence: CDR1 LNHDA, CDR2 SQIVND (reference sequence). For the CDR3, the DNA is TGTGCCACTAAGGGCTTTCCTGAAGCTTTCTTT. It codes for CATKGFPEAFF. Together with reference TRBV19 and TRBJ1-1, the CDR3 gives the full variable domain: DGGITQSPKYLFRKEGQNVTLSCEQNLNHDAMYWYRQDPGQGLRLIYYSQIVNDFQKGDIAEGYSVSREKKESFPLTVTSAQKNPTAFYLCATKGFPEAFFGQGTRLTVV.

This clone has just a few counts. This chain links TRBV25-1 with TRBJ1-2; 7 bases are shared with TRBD1. The CDR3 runs 14 residues. The germline V gene encodes CDR1 MGHDK and CDR2 SYGVNS. J was trimmed by 2 bases and V by 7 bases; bases with no gene match: 7. CDR3 sequence (DNA): TGTGCCAGCACCTCAACAGGGGACAACTATGGCTACACCTTC. It yields the protein CASTSTGDNYGYTF.